The 17 T cell receptor beta chains presented below share a single source sample, sequenced in a study of metastatic and nonmetastatic thyroid tumors. TCRdb re-clonotyped the PCR reads via MiXCR. The sample gives about 12,000 clones, roughly 20% of which show up once; more than 13% is in the top ten. None of the patients had undergone any treatment ahead of thyroid surgery. Sequencing input: adjacent normal tissue. The receptor source for this set is a female donor with papillary thyroid cancer or a benign thyroid nodule (not recorded which). Some clones in this sample may be carry-over from other donors' samples.

The sample holds one count of this clone. J is TRBJ2-3 and V is TRBV7-3; the D is unclear. V lost 6 bases, J lost 6 bases, and 13 bases lay in between. Germline CDR1 and CDR2: SGHTA and FQGTGA. This CDR3 has 13 amino acids. This CDR3 reads CASSLVLTDTQYF. The CDR3, as DNA: TGTGCCAGCAGTCTGGTCCTGACTGATACGCAGTATTTT. The full variable domain, its missing parts supplied by reference TRBV7-3 and TRBJ2-3, is GAGVSQTPSNKVTEKGKYVELRCDPISGHTALYWYRQSLGQGPEFLIYFQGTGAADDSGLPNDRFFAVRPEGSVSTLKIQRTERGDSAVYLCASSLVLTDTQYFGPGTRLTVL.

This clone is medium-sized in the sample. The V and J genes are TRBV19 and TRBJ1-6; 7 bases fit TRBD1. The CDR3 totals 15 residues. Germline V gene data show CDR1 as LNHDA and CDR2 as SQIVND (reference sequence). The trim removed 7 bases at V and 11 bases at J, leaving 14 bases unmatched. CDR3 loop: CASNSGGHRGPPLHF. CDR3 DNA sequence: TGTGCCAGTAACTCCGGGGGACACAGGGGACCACCCCTCCACTTT.

In its sample, this clone was seen many times. The chain links TRBV12-3 or TRBV12-4 to TRBJ2-4, with 7 nucleotides matching TRBD2. This CDR3 spans 16 amino acids. J was trimmed by 3 bases and V by 2 bases; bases with no gene match: 7. CDR3 coding DNA: TGTGCCAGCAGTTTACTATGGGGGGGGGTCAAAAACATTCAGTACTTC. This gives the protein CASSLLWGGVKNIQYF.

V is TRBV28 and J is TRBJ1-1, with unresolved D. V was shortened by 6 bases and J by 0 bases, with 17 bases between the two germline ends. The CDR3 extends over 16 amino acids. Germline assignment: CDR1 MDHEN and CDR2 SYDVKM. The CDR3 spells CASRRLPQLMNTEAFF. CDR3 coding DNA: TGTGCCAGCAGACGACTCCCCCAGCTGATGAACACTGAAGCTTTCTTT.

The J gene is TRBJ2-7, the V gene TRBV7-2; D is perhaps TRBD1 or TRBD2 (5 bases each). The CDR3 consists of 15 residues. Germline values: CDR1 SGHTA, CDR2 FQGNSA. V lost 5 bases and J lost 0, with 14 bases in between. DNA for the CDR3: TGTGCCAGCAGCGAGGGGTTAGGGAGCTCCTACGAGCAGTACTTC. Protein product: CASSEGLGSSYEQYF. Variable domain in full (rest from reference TRBV7-2 and TRBJ2-7): GAGVSQSPSNKVTEKGKDVELRCDPISGHTALYWYRQSLGQGLEFLIYFQGNSAPDKSGLPSDRFSAERTGGSVSTLTIQRTQQEDSAVYLCASSEGLGSSYEQYFGPGTRLTVT.

This clone is labeled as medium-sized. V is TRBV20-1 and J is TRBJ1-5, with D possibly being TRBD1 (5 bases). Trimming removed 3 bases at V and 5 bases at J, with 8 bases between. Germline V gene data show CDR1 as DFQATT and CDR2 as SNEGSKA (reference sequence). The CDR3 runs 12 residues. The CDR3 nucleotides are TGCAGTGCTAGTCTGGGGGATCAGCCCCAGCATTTT. Translated, it gives CSASLGDQPQHF.

As for this clone: One junction end disagrees with the germline gene, perhaps due to a read error. The J gene is TRBJ2-5, the V gene TRBV9, with D perhaps TRBD2 (6 bases). The germline CDR1 and CDR2 sequences are SGDLS and YYNGEE. The CDR3 covers 19 residues. This CDR3 is CASSPQTRGRSPDIVAQYF. In DNA form, the CDR3 reads TGTGCCAGCAGCCCACAGACTAGAGGGCGTAGTCCAGACATAGTGGCCCAATACTTC.

In its sample, this clone was seen a few times. The V and J genes are TRBV19 and TRBJ2-3, with 8 positions matching TRBD2. Per the germline V gene, CDR1 is LNHDA and CDR2 is SQIVND (reference sequence). V was clipped by 6 bases and J by 7 bases; unmatched bases: 12. The CDR3 contains 15 residues. CDR3 sequence: CASSLPGLGVYTQYF. In DNA form, the CDR3 reads TGTGCCAGTAGCCTCCCGGGACTAGGTGTCTATACGCAGTATTTT.

This clone came up a few times. The rearrangement joins TRBV12-3 or TRBV12-4 to TRBJ1-6; D is undetermined. Trimming removed 6 bases at V and 4 bases at J, with 4 bases between. This CDR3 comprises 12 residues. In DNA form, the CDR3 reads TGTGCCAGCAGCCATTATAATTCACCCCTCCACTTT. This codes for CASSHYNSPLHF.

By sample fraction, this clone is medium-sized. The rearrangement links TRBV15 to TRBJ2-2; D unresolved. The germline gives CDR1 LNHNV, CDR2 YYDKDF (reference sequence). V was trimmed by 4 bases and J by 0 bases, leaving 12 bases between them. The CDR3 is made up of 16 amino acids. Here the CDR3 reads CATSTATKPNTGELFF. The CDR3 region has the DNA TGTGCCACCAGCACCGCGACAAAACCGAACACCGGGGAGCTGTTTTTT.

The sample holds many counts of this clone. Other nucleotide sequences from this sample produce the same CDR3. The chain combines TRBV15 with TRBJ2-7, with TRBD2 identical over 12 bases. V was pared by 9 bases and J by 4 bases, with 13 bases of the junction left unmatched. CDR1 and CDR2 from the germline V gene are LNHNV and YYDKDF (reference sequence). The CDR3 has 16 residues. CDR3 sequence (DNA): TGTGCCACGCCTCCCGGGACTAGCGGGCCGAATTACGAGCAGTACTTC. Protein sequence: CATPPGTSGPNYEQYF.

By share, this clone ranks as medium-sized. The rearrangement uses TRBV6-5 and TRBJ2-5; D may be TRBD2 (5 bases). V was clipped by 2 bases and J by 2 bases, with 12 bases between them. Germline CDR1 is MNHEY and CDR2 is SVGAGI. The CDR3 sequence is 15 residues long. The CDR3: CASSYKVASQETQYF. In DNA form, the CDR3 reads TGTGCCAGCAGTTACAAGGTAGCGTCACAAGAGACCCAGTACTTC.

The CDR3 reads CASRPIKMDRGNTGELFF. CDR3 coding DNA: TGTGCCAGCAGACCCATCAAAATGGACAGAGGGAACACCGGGGAGCTGTTTTTT. The chain has TRBV28 and TRBJ2-2; D might be TRBD1 (6 bases). The CDR3 is 18 residues long. Germline V gene sequence: CDR1 MDHEN, CDR2 SYDVKM. Deletions cut 6 bases from V and 1 base from J, with 21 bases between.

CDR3 in DNA: TGTGCCAGCATCCCCACAGGGCTAAACACTGAAGCTTTCTTT. Residues: CASIPTGLNTEAFF. The chain employs TRBV6-1 and TRBJ1-1; D may be TRBD1 (6 bases). CDR1 is MNHNS, CDR2 SASEGT, per germline. The CDR3 totals 14 residues. Between the trimmed V and J ends, which lost 7 bases and 2 bases, there was a span of 14 bases.

V and J are TRBV11-1 and TRBJ1-1; tentative D call: TRBD1 (5 bases). Germline assignment: CDR1 SGHAT and CDR2 FQDESV (reference sequence). This CDR3 region has 17 residues. The ends were cut back, 4 bases at V and 1 base at J, with 19 bases in the middle. The CDR3 region has the DNA TGTGCCAGCAGCTCTCTCCTAGGGACTTCACCGAACACTGAAGCTTTCTTT. Its protein product is CASSSLLGTSPNTEAFF.

In its sample, this clone was seen a few times. The chain combines TRBV6-2 or TRBV6-3 with TRBJ2-1, with 8 bases aligning to TRBD2. After removal of 6 bases from V and 2 bases from J, the junction contained 6 bases not matched to a gene. Germline V CDR1 and CDR2: MNHEY, SVGEGT. This CDR3 is built from 15 residues. CDR3 nucleotides: TGTGCCAGCAGCGCGGGGGGTCATACCTACAATGAGCAGTTCTTC. Amino acid sequence: CASSAGGHTYNEQFF.

The sample holds many counts of this clone. The rearrangement joins TRBV30 to TRBJ2-1; the match to TRBD2 covers 9 bases. In germline, CDR1 is GTSNPN, CDR2 SVGIG (reference sequence). The CDR3 is 13 residues long. V lost 5 bases and J lost 3; bases outside the gene matches: 2. The CDR3 is CAWYSGSYNEQFF. The CDR3 coding sequence is TGTGCCTGGTATAGCGGGAGCTACAATGAGCAGTTCTTC. Full variable domain (remainder filled in from reference TRBV30 and TRBJ2-1): SQTIHQWPATLVQPVGSPLSLECTVEGTSNPNLYWYRQAAGRGLQLLFYSVGIGQISSEVPQNLSASRPQDRQFILSSKKLLLSDSGFYLCAWYSGSYNEQFFGPGTRLTVL.